This is a list of T cell receptor beta chains from one sample in a study of cytomegalovirus exposure and HLA in healthy donors. Clones were read by immunoSEQ multiplex PCR, and TCRdb kept only the in-frame ones, dropping some. The repertoire holds under 250,000 clones, over 70% seen once, with about 7.5% in the top ten. Input material: PBMCs. These receptors were obtained from a woman in her sixties in good health and CMV-seropositive. CDR3s include the opening cysteine and the closing phenylalanine or tryptophan. D genes are given only for firm matches.

V,D,J,CDR3,DNA
TRBV2,-,TRBJ1-2,CASSVQGPLSGYTF,TGTGCCAGCAGTGTCCAGGGCCCCTTGAGTGGCTACACCTTC
TRBV28,TRBD1,TRBJ1-1,CASKGARGAFF,TGTGCCAGCAAGGGGGCGCGCGGAGCTTTCTTT
TRBV28,-,TRBJ2-7,CASSLPGLTSYEQYF,TGTGCCAGCAGTTTACCGGGACTGACCTCCTACGAGCAGTACTTC
TRBV7-3,-,TRBJ1-1,CASSFLSGATEAFF,TGTGCCAGCAGCTTCCTGTCAGGGGCCACTGAAGCTTTCTTT
TRBV5-8,-,TRBJ2-7,CASSVSNWMQYF,TGTGCCAGCAGCGTTAGCAATTGGATGCAGTACTTC
TRBV5-5,TRBD1,TRBJ2-7,CASSLEAGGSYEQYF,TGTGCCAGCAGCTTGGAGGCAGGGGGCTCCTACGAGCAGTACTTC
TRBV7-3,TRBD1,TRBJ1-2,CASSQGDRGQSRYTF,TGTGCCAGCAGCCAAGGTGATAGGGGGCAATCCCGCTACACCTTC
TRBV4-1,-,TRBJ1-2,CASSQDLESGYTF,TGCGCCAGCAGCCAAGATTTGGAGAGTGGCTACACCTTC
TRBV2,-,TRBJ2-7,CASRPTGIYEQYF,TGTGCCAGCAGGCCCACAGGTATATACGAGCAGTACTTC
TRBV5-1,-,TRBJ2-5,CASSVTDSQETQYF,TGCGCCAGCAGCGTGACAGACTCCCAAGAGACCCAGTACTTC
TRBV6-5,TRBD1,TRBJ1-1,CASARDRLAEAFF,TGTGCCAGCGCCAGGGACAGGTTGGCTGAAGCTTTCTTT